The next 20 T cell receptor beta chains were all read from a single sample in a study of blood T cell repertoires in COVID-19. Assay used: immunoSEQ multiplex PCR; TCRdb lists only in-frame clones, some missing. The sample consists of about 190,000 clones, approximately 80% of them appearing once. Sequenced material: peripheral blood. These receptors originate from a man in his forties or fifties who had recovered from COVID-19.

J is TRBJ1-5 and V is TRBV6-5; maybe TRBD1 (5 bases). The CDR3 runs 15 residues. V gave up 6 bases and J gave up 3 bases, with 15 bases separating them. Germline lookup yields CDR1 MNHEY and CDR2 SVGAGI. The CDR3 sequence: CASSLDRVINQPQHF. The CDR3, as DNA: TGTGCCAGCAGCTTAGACAGAGTAATCAATCAGCCCCAGCATTTT.

The chain combines TRBV27 with TRBJ2-7; the D gene is possibly TRBD1 (6 bases). This CDR3 is built from 15 residues. Germline-derived CDR1 and CDR2 are MNHEY and SMNVEV (reference sequence). Trimming left V 6 bases short and J 6 bases short, with 21 bases between. In DNA, the CDR3 is TGTGCCAGCAGAGTCTACAGGGAAGGGGTCGGCGAGCAGTACTTC. Amino acids: CASRVYREGVGEQYF.

The table lists this clone with a few counts. The gene calls are TRBV27 and TRBJ1-1; maybe TRBD1 (6 bases). The CDR3 length is 13 residues. CDR1 is MNHEY and CDR2 is SMNVEV in the germline V gene (reference sequence). V lost 8 bases to trimming and J lost 3 bases, with 13 bases between them. As DNA, the CDR3 is TGTGCCAGCGGTAACCAGGGGCACACTGAAGCTTTCTTT. Protein: CASGNQGHTEAFF.

This clone showed up just a few times. V is TRBV27 and J is TRBJ2-3; the D is unclear. Looked up from germline, CDR1 is MNHEY and CDR2 is SMNVEV (reference sequence). The CDR3 loop spans 14 amino acids. V dropped 8 bases and J dropped 4 bases, with 16 bases sitting between them. The CDR3 region has the DNA TGTGCCAGCCGAGGCCGACGAATGGCAGATACGCAGTATTTT. It codes for CASRGRRMADTQYF.

This clone was observed once. This chain connects TRBV27 to TRBJ2-1, with TRBD1 identical over 8 bases. V lost 2 bases, J lost 4 bases, and 4 bases stayed unmatched. The CDR3 runs to 15 residues. Germline V gives CDR1 MNHEY, CDR2 SMNVEV (reference sequence). CDR3 sequence (DNA): TGTGCCAGCAGTTTACAGGGGGCAGGTTACAATGAGCAGTTCTTC. Translating gives CASSLQGAGYNEQFF.

This rearrangement joins TRBV5-1 to TRBJ2-3; 10 positions match TRBD1. This CDR3 is built from 14 residues. Trimming cost V 4 bases and J 6 bases; bases outside gene matches: 5. Germline CDR1 SGHRS, CDR2 YFSETQ. The CDR3 protein is CASSPTGGRDTQYF. The CDR3 coding sequence is TGCGCCAGCAGCCCGACAGGGGGCAGGGATACGCAGTATTTT.

There are a few counts of this clone. J is TRBJ2-3 and V is TRBV11-2, with 11 nucleotides matching TRBD2. The V gene end was trimmed by 0 bases and the J gene end by 4 bases; junction bases not matched to a gene: 9. The CDR3 contains 18 residues. The germline gives CDR1 SGHAT, CDR2 FQNNGV. The CDR3 reads CASSLDRLAGLRSDTQYF. Written as DNA, the CDR3 is TGTGCCAGCAGCTTAGATAGACTAGCGGGACTCCGTTCAGATACGCAGTATTTT.

The chain couples TRBV24-1 to TRBJ1-2, with D perhaps matching TRBD1 (5 bases). Deletions cut 6 bases from V and 3 bases from J, with 7 bases between. Germline CDR1 KGHDR, CDR2 SFDVKD. This CDR3 comprises 12 residues. The CDR3 DNA is TGTGCCACCAGTACAGGCTACTATGGCTACACCTTC. Its protein is CATSTGYYGYTF.

This clone was counted ten times or more. The chain combines TRBV7-2 with TRBJ2-5, with TRBD2 as a possible D gene (6 bases). CDR3 length: 15 residues. Germline V gives CDR1 SGHTA, CDR2 FQGNSA. Trimming took 3 bases from V and 5 from J, leaving 16 bases between them. The CDR3: CASSFLGTAGETQYF. As DNA, the CDR3 is TGTGCCAGCAGCTTCCTCGGGACCGCGGGGGAGACCCAGTACTTC.

This chain joins TRBV9 and TRBJ2-1; 7 bases match TRBD2. Germline V CDR1 and CDR2: SGDLS, YYNGEE. V lost 3 bases to trimming and J lost 9 bases; unmatched junction nucleotides: 12. The CDR3 consists of 15 residues. CDR3 in amino acids: CASSAQTSSVSEQFF. CDR3 DNA sequence: TGTGCCAGCAGCGCCCAGACTAGCTCGGTATCTGAGCAGTTCTTC.

J is TRBJ2-3 and V is TRBV6-2 or TRBV6-3; D perhaps matches TRBD2 (5 bases). The germline V gene encodes CDR1 MNHEY and CDR2 SVGEGT. This CDR3 has 15 amino acids. V dropped 0 bases and J dropped 4 bases, with 11 bases sitting between them. The DNA for the CDR3 is TGTGCCAGCAGTTACTCCCACTGGGAGCCAGATACGCAGTATTTT. Protein product: CASSYSHWEPDTQYF.

Details on this clone: Other DNA sequences in the sample encode the same CDR3. The J gene is TRBJ2-7, the V gene TRBV7-9; 7 bases align to TRBD1. This CDR3 comprises 12 residues. V lost 4 bases to trimming and J lost 4 bases; unmatched junction nucleotides: 1. CDR1 is SEHNR and CDR2 is FQNEAQ in the germline V gene (reference sequence). CDR3 region: CASSSTGYEQYF. DNA for the CDR3: TGTGCCAGCAGCTCGACAGGGTACGAGCAGTACTTC.

The chain joins TRBV5-1 to TRBJ1-4; D is uncertain. Germline V CDR1 and CDR2: SGHRS, YFSETQ. The CDR3 runs 14 residues. Trimming cost V 2 bases and J 2 bases, with 7 bases left between them. CDR3 nucleotides: TGCGCCAGCAGCTTTACAGCTACTAATGAAAAACTGTTTTTT. Encoded protein: CASSFTATNEKLFF.

V is TRBV5-1 and J is TRBJ2-1; TRBD1 agrees at 7 bases. J was trimmed by 4 bases and V by 7 bases; bases with no gene match: 8. The CDR3 totals 14 residues. CDR1 and CDR2 from the germline V gene are SGHRS and YFSETQ. The CDR3 bases are TGCGCCAGCTCCACGGGACAGCGATACAATGAGCAGTTCTTC. It is translated as CASSTGQRYNEQFF.

V usage is TRBV15 and J usage is TRBJ1-3; maybe TRBD1 (5 bases). Trimming took off 0 bases at V and 0 bases at J, with 9 bases between the two ends. The germline V gene has CDR1 LNHNV and CDR2 YYDKDF (reference sequence). The CDR3 is 16 amino acids. CDR3 DNA: TGTGCCACCAGCAGAGAACAGGCACACTCTGGAAACACCATATATTTT. It translates to CATSREQAHSGNTIYF. Full variable domain (rest looked up from reference TRBV15 and TRBJ1-3): DAMVIQNPRYQVTQFGKPVTLSCSQTLNHNVMYWYQQKSSQAPKLLFHYYDKDFNNEADTPDNFQSRRPNTSFCFLDIRSPGLGDTAMYLCATSREQAHSGNTIYFGEGSWLTVV.

The V gene is TRBV9, the J gene TRBJ1-2, with TRBD1 identical over 8 bases. The CDR3 contains 14 residues. Looked up from germline, CDR1 is SGDLS and CDR2 is YYNGEE. With 1 base clipped from V and 7 bases from J, the junction kept 6 bases outside the gene matches. This chain's CDR3 is CASSVQGASSGYTF. DNA for the CDR3: TGTGCCAGCAGCGTACAGGGGGCATCGAGTGGCTACACCTTC. Combining the CDR3 with reference TRBV9 and TRBJ1-2 gives the whole variable domain DSGVTQTPKHLITATGQRVTLRCSPRSGDLSVYWYQQSLDQGLQFLIQYYNGEERAKGNILERFSAQQFPDLHSELNLSSLELGDSALYFCASSVQGASSGYTFGSGTRLTVV.

V and J are TRBV6-5 and TRBJ1-5; 8 bases fit TRBD1. CDR3 length equals 15 residues. V shed 8 bases, J shed 6 bases, and the junction held 12 bases outside the gene matches. CDR1 and CDR2 (germline): MNHEY, SVGAGI. The CDR3 reads CASSVGRGQGQPQHF. CDR3 nucleotides: TGTGCCAGCTCGGTCGGCAGGGGGCAGGGTCAGCCCCAGCATTTT.

V usage is TRBV7-2 and J usage is TRBJ2-1; 11 bases are a match to TRBD2. Losses at the gene ends were 5 bases for V and 8 bases for J; bases not matched to a gene: 11. The CDR3 runs to 16 residues. Germline V gene data show CDR1 as SGHTA and CDR2 as FQGNSA. CDR3 loop: CASSPPIAGGPDEQFF. The CDR3 DNA is TGTGCCAGCAGCCCTCCGATAGCGGGAGGGCCGGATGAGCAGTTCTTC. The variable domain in full, completed from reference TRBV7-2 and TRBJ2-1, reads GAGVSQSPSNKVTEKGKDVELRCDPISGHTALYWYRQSLGQGLEFLIYFQGNSAPDKSGLPSDRFSAERTGGSVSTLTIQRTQQEDSAVYLCASSPPIAGGPDEQFFGPGTRLTVL.

In this sample, this clone turned up a few times. The rearrangement joins TRBV7-2 to TRBJ2-1; D not resolved. The CDR3 spans 14 residues. The V end was cut by 1 base, the J end by 6 bases, with 10 bases between. Germline V gives CDR1 SGHTA, CDR2 FQGNSA. This chain's CDR3 is CASSLVRSVNEQFF. The CDR3 nucleotides read TGTGCCAGCAGCTTAGTCAGAAGCGTCAATGAGCAGTTCTTC.

The rearrangement uses TRBV19 and TRBJ1-5; D is undetermined. Trimming took off 2 bases at V and 1 base at J, with 9 bases between the two ends. The CDR3 spans 15 residues. Germline CDR1 is LNHDA and CDR2 is SQIVND (reference sequence). The CDR3 loop is CASSISGGSNQPQHF. In DNA, the CDR3 is TGTGCCAGTAGTATATCAGGAGGCAGCAATCAGCCCCAGCATTTT.